This T cell receptor beta chain was captured in a study of blood T cell repertoires in COVID-19 (dated by TCRdb to the early 2020s). Study-level background: The collaborator samples originated in the United States, Italy and Spain and spanned the acute and convalescent phases of COVID-19. The material from the prospective study consisted of cDNA or gDNA derived from T cells, B-cell-depleted T cells, or PBMCs. The dataset comprised deeply sampled blood TCRbeta repertoires from subjects exposed to, actively infected with, or recovered from COVID-19. The repertoires were released in a freely available public database intended as a resource for research on the immune response to SARS-CoV-2. Samples were obtained from the ongoing ImmuneRACE study (first 160 participants) and from 1,000 to 1,500 subjects provided by 6 global collaborators. Nearly every sample came with metadata listing a de-identified subject ID, COVID-19 status, age in years and sex. Where available, HLA class I and class II types were obtained from metadata supplied by the sample provider rather than from assay-based typing.

Whole blood was collected in K2EDTA tubes by collaborating institutions according to the institutions' own protocols. For TCRbeta analysis, collaborators shipped samples in one of three forms: frozen whole blood, isolated PBMCs, or DNA extracted from either of those sample types. Regarding this clone: The target of this receptor is not known. One base away there is no much larger clone; base qualities are not given.

The immunoSEQ Assay, a bias-controlled multiplex PCR, was used to amplify TCRbeta CDR3 regions from genomic DNA. The study's processing was this. The number of nucleated cells in each sample was estimated by amplification of reference gene primers within the assay. To quantify the absolute abundance of each unique TCRbeta CDR3 rearrangement, sequence reads were collapsed and filtered. For each sample, productive Simpson clonality was calculated as the square root of Simpson's diversity index across productive rearrangements. TCRdb mirrors the immuneACCESS table, restricted to in-frame sequences. Some clones are absent from its copies; in checked studies, under half trace to an unresolved V gene, and the reason for the others is unknown. Clone size and V and J calls were adopted from that table, with D and trimming inferred from the DNA. The sample table contains 71,000 or so clones; only one count was recorded for roughly 80% of them. 28% of the sample is in the top ten clones.

Overall results and qualifications from the work: The amount of clinical and demographic metadata varied by source and participant and was provided uncurated.

V loses 2 bases at its end and J loses 5 bases; junction bases beyond the gene matches: 5. CDR1 SGHTA and CDR2 FQGTGA were looked up in the germline V gene. The CDR3 runs 14 residues from the cysteine to the phenylalanine. Only the CDR3 region is kept as DNA, spanning 42 bases read in frame from base 1. This chain is built from TRBV7-3 and TRBJ2-5, and 7 junction bases match TRBD2. Sequencing was carried out using peripheral blood. The receptor comes from a man in his 70s with acute or convalescent COVID-19. The CDR3 region has the sequence CASSLLAGAETQYF. The sequenced DNA is TGTGCCAGCAGCTTATTGGCGGGAGCCGAGACCCAGTACTTC.